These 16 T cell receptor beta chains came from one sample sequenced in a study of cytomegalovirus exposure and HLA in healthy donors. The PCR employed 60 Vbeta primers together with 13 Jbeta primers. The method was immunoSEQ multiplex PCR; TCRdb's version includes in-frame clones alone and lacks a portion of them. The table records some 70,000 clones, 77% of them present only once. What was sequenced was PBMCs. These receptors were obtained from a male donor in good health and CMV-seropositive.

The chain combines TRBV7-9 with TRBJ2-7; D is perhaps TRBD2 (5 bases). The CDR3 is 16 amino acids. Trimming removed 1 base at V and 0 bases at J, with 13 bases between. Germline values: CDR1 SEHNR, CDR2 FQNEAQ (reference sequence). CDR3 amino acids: CASSLVSGGGSYEQYF. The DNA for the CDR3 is TGTGCCAGCAGCTTAGTAAGCGGTGGAGGCTCCTACGAGCAGTACTTC.

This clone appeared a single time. The CDR3 DNA follows: TGCGCCAGCAGCCAAATAAGGGGGCAGGGGACTGAAGCTTTCTTT. Amino acids: CASSQIRGQGTEAFF. V gene TRBV4-1 combines with J gene TRBJ1-1, with 7 bases identical to TRBD1. Trimming at V came to 2 bases and at J to 5 bases, leaving 8 bases not matched to a gene. Germline CDR1 and CDR2: MGHRA and YSYEKL. The CDR3 totals 15 residues.

CDR3 in DNA: TGTGCCTGGGCCCCAGGCCTCGAGCAGTACTTC. It yields the protein CAWAPGLEQYF. The V call is TRBV30, the J call TRBJ2-7; no reliable D call. V shed 5 bases and J shed 6 bases, with 11 bases lying between them. The germline CDR1 and CDR2 sequences are GTSNPN and SVGIG (reference sequence). The CDR3 has 11 residues.

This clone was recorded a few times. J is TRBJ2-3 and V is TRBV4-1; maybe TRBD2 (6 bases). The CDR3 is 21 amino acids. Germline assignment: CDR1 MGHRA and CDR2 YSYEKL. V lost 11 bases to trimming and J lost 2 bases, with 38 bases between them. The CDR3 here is CADLGTSRGGSPPSDTDTQYF. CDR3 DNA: TGCGCCGACCTCGGAACTTCCCGAGGAGGGAGTCCACCTTCGGACACAGATACGCAGTATTTT.

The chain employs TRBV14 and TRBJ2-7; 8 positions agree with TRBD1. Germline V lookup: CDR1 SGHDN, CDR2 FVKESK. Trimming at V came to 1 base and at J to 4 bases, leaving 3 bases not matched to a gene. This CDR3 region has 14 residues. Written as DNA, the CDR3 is TGTGCCAGCAGCCAAGGGACAGGGATGTACGAGCAGTACTTC. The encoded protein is CASSQGTGMYEQYF. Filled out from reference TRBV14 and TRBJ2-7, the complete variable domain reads EAGVTQFPSHSVIEKGQTVTLRCDPISGHDNLYWYRRVMGKEIKFLLHFVKESKQDESGMPNNRFLAERTGGTYSTLKVQPAELEDSGVYFCASSQGTGMYEQYFGPGTRLTVT.

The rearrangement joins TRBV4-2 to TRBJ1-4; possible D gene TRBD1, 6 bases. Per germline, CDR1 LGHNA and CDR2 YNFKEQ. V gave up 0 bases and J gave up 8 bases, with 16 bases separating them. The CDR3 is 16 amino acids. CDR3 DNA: TGTGCCAGCAGCCAAGATCGTGTACAGGGTGGGGAAAAACTGTTTTTT. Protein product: CASSQDRVQGGEKLFF.

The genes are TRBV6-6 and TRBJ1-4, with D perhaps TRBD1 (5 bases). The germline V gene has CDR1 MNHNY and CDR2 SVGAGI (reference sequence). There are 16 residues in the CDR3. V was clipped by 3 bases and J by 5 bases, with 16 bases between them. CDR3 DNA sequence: TGTGCCAGCAGTTATCCGGTCGGGGGGGGGAATGAAAAACTGTTTTTT. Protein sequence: CASSYPVGGGNEKLFF.

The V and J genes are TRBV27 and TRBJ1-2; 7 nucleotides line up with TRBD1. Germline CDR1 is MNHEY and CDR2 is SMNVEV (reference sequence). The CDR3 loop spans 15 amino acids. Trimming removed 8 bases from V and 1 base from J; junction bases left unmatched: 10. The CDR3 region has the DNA TGTGCCAGCTCGCCCTGGGACAGACGTAACTATGGCTACACCTTC. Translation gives CASSPWDRRNYGYTF.

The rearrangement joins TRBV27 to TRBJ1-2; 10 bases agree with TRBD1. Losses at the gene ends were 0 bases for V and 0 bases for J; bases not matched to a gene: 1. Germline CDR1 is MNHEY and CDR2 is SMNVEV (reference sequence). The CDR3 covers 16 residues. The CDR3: CASSLSGTGANYGYTF. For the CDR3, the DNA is TGTGCCAGCAGTTTATCCGGGACAGGGGCTAACTATGGCTACACCTTC.

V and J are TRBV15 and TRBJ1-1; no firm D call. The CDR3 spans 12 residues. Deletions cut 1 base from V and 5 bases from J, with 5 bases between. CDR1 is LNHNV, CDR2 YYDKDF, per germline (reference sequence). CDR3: CATSRGGTEAFF. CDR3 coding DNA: TGTGCCACCAGCAGAGGAGGTACTGAAGCTTTCTTT.

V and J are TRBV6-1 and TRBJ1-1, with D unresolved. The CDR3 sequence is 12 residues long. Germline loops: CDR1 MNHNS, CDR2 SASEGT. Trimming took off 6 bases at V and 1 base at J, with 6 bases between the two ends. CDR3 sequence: CASRAGNTEAFF. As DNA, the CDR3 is TGTGCCAGCAGGGCAGGGAACACTGAAGCTTTCTTT.

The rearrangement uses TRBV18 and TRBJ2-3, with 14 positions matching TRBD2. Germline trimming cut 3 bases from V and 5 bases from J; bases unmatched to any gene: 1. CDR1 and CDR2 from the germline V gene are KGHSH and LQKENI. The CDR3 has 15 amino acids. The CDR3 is CASSPGLAGVDTQYF. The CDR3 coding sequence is TGTGCCAGCTCACCGGGACTAGCGGGGGTAGATACGCAGTATTTT.

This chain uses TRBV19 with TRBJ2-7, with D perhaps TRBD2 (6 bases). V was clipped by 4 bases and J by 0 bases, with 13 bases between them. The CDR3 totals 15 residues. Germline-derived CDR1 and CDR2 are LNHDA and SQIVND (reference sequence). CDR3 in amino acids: CASSTRTSRSYEQYF. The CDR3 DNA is TGTGCCAGTAGTACACGCACTAGCCGCTCCTACGAGCAGTACTTC.

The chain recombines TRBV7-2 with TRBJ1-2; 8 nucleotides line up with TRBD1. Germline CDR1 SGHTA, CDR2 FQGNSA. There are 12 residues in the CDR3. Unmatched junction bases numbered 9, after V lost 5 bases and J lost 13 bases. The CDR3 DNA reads TGTGCCAGCAGCCTCTGGACAGGGCCCCCCACCTTC. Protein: CASSLWTGPPTF.

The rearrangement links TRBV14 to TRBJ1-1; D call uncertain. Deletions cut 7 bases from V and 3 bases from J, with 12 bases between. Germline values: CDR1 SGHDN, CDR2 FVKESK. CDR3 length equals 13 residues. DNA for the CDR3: TGTGCCAGCACCTTCGGGTCGTACACTGAAGCTTTCTTT. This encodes CASTFGSYTEAFF. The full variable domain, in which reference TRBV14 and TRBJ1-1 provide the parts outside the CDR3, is EAGVTQFPSHSVIEKGQTVTLRCDPISGHDNLYWYRRVMGKEIKFLLHFVKESKQDESGMPNNRFLAERTGGTYSTLKVQPAELEDSGVYFCASTFGSYTEAFFGQGTRLTVV.

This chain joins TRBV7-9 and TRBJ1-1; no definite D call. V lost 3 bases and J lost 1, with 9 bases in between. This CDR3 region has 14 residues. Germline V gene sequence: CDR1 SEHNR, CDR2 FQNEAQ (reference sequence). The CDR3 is CASSFLLSNTEAFF. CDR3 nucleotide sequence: TGTGCCAGCAGCTTTCTACTCTCGAACACTGAAGCTTTCTTT.